This entry lists 26 T cell receptor beta chains sequenced from one sample in a study of neurological immune-mediated disorders. TCRdb re-derived calls from the 5' RACE reads in MiXCR, one entry per CDR3 protein. The data hold 81,000 or so distinct CDR3 sequences, with approximately 13% observed a single time. Indicated time point: longitudinal time-point 2. The sequenced sample was PBMCs. Every receptor here comes from a female donor with HTLV-1-associated myelopathy (HAM/TSP).

This clonotype was observed many times. This chain uses TRBV6-6 with TRBJ1-1; TRBD1 matches 7 bases. There are 14 residues in the CDR3. The germline V gene encodes CDR1 MNHNY and CDR2 SVGAGI (reference sequence). The ends lost 0 bases at V and 6 bases at J; junction bases unmatched: 4. CDR3 sequence reads: CASSYSDRSAEAFF. The CDR3 DNA sequence: TGTGCCAGCAGTTACTCGGACAGGAGTGCTGAAGCTTTCTTT.

This chain uses TRBV5-1 with TRBJ1-2; 9 bases are a match to TRBD1. Germline V gene lookup returns CDR1 SGHRS and CDR2 YFSETQ. This CDR3 spans 15 amino acids. Unmatched junction bases numbered 6, after V lost 2 bases and J lost 4 bases. The CDR3 sequence: CASSLPGTGTYGYTF. The CDR3 coding sequence is TGCGCCAGCAGCTTACCCGGGACAGGGACCTATGGCTACACCTTC.

The table lists this clonotype with many counts. V gene TRBV12-3 or TRBV12-4 combines with J gene TRBJ2-3; D is possibly TRBD1 or TRBD2 (5 bases each). V was shortened by 10 bases and J by 8 bases, with 13 bases between the two germline ends. This CDR3 comprises 11 residues. The CDR3 loop reads CANSRGFTQYF. The CDR3 bases are TGTGCCAACTCCCGGGGCTTTACGCAGTATTTT.

This clonotype was detected ten times or more. The rearrangement links TRBV20-1 to TRBJ1-6; a possible D gene is TRBD1 (6 bases). Germline lookup yields CDR1 DFQATT and CDR2 SNEGSKA (reference sequence). The V end was cut by 6 bases, the J end by 7 bases, with 16 bases between. The CDR3 extends over 14 amino acids. The CDR3 DNA reads TGCAGTGCCAACGTGGGGGGGCCCAATTCACCCCTCCACTTT. Residues: CSANVGGPNSPLHF.

This clonotype was observed at least ten times. This rearrangement joins TRBV4-1 to TRBJ1-4; 7 nucleotides agree with TRBD1. Germline CDR1 reads MGHRA; CDR2 reads YSYEKL. The CDR3 runs 16 residues. V lost 1 base and J lost 8; bases outside the gene matches: 10. The CDR3 reads CASSQVFRGVGEKLFF. The CDR3 DNA reads as TGCGCCAGCAGCCAAGTGTTCAGGGGGGTAGGAGAAAAACTGTTTTTT.

This clonotype was seen repeatedly, ten times or more. The rearrangement uses TRBV5-1 and TRBJ2-7, with D perhaps TRBD1 (6 bases). Trimming removed 0 bases from V and 2 bases from J, with 15 bases in between. Germline V CDR1 and CDR2: SGHRS, YFSETQ. The CDR3 length is 16 residues. CDR3 DNA sequence: TGCGCCAGCAGCTTGGGTCAGGGGCCAGGTCCCTACGAGCAGTACTTC. Protein sequence: CASSLGQGPGPYEQYF.

The CDR3 protein is CASSLSGGVNNEQFF. Written as DNA, the CDR3 is TGTGCCAGCAGCCTCAGCGGGGGGGTAAACAATGAGCAGTTCTTC. This chain uses TRBV3-1 with TRBJ2-7; TRBD2 matches at 10 bases. The DNA end lines up better with TRBJ2-1; the J call may be wrong. Germline V gene lookup returns CDR1 LGHDT and CDR2 YNNKEL (reference sequence). CDR3 size: 15 residues.

About this clonotype: It may be a read error: a sequence one base away is much more abundant. As the CDR3 is not closed by the conserved phenylalanine or tryptophan, this likely results from a read error. V usage is TRBV14 and J usage is TRBJ2-7, with D uncertain. V was clipped by 8 bases and J by 0 bases, with 11 bases between them. Germline CDR1 is SGHDN and CDR2 is FVKESK. CDR3 length: 13 amino acids. The chain's CDR3 is CASRGSSSYEQYS. The CDR3 DNA follows: TGTGCCAGCCGCGGCAGCAGCTCCTACGAGCAGTACTCC.

This clonotype was counted many times. This sequence joins TRBV11-1 and TRBJ2-1; TRBD1 agrees at 9 bases. The CDR3 covers 15 residues. Trimming took 5 bases from V and 5 from J; bases not matched to a gene: 7. Germline V gives CDR1 SGHAT, CDR2 FQDESV (reference sequence). The CDR3 nucleotides are TGTGCCAGCAGCCACGTGGGGACAGGGAACAATGAGCAGTTCTTC. Protein: CASSHVGTGNNEQFF.

The chain employs TRBV2 and TRBJ2-7, with a weak D call TRBD2 (6 bases). Germline V gene sequence: CDR1 SNHLY, CDR2 FYNNEI. The V end was cut by 4 bases, the J end by 6 bases, with 13 bases between. This CDR3 is 13 amino acids long. CDR3 nucleotide sequence: TGTGCCAGCAGTGCACGGGAGAGGGGCGAGCAGTACTTC. Translation: CASSARERGEQYF.

Remarks on this clonotype: A read error may explain this, as a much larger clone is one base away. This rearrangement joins TRBV28 to TRBJ2-1, with D perhaps TRBD1 or TRBD2 (5 bases each). The ends were cut back, 0 bases at V and 7 bases at J, with 13 bases in the middle. The germline gives CDR1 MDHEN, CDR2 SYDVKM. CDR3 length equals 15 residues. The CDR3 DNA reads TGTGCCAGCAGTTTATGGTCCGGGACGAAGAATGAGCAGTTCTTC. The encoded protein is CASSLWSGTKNEQFF.

This clonotype was found once. This chain connects TRBV15 to TRBJ1-2; 10 positions agree with TRBD1. Germline CDR1 LNHNV, CDR2 YYDKDF (reference sequence). The CDR3 spans 15 residues. The V gene end was trimmed by 1 base and the J gene end by 7 bases; junction bases not matched to a gene: 6. CDR3 protein: CATSRAGTGDLGYTF. The CDR3 DNA reads as TGTGCCACCAGCAGAGCCGGGACAGGGGATCTTGGCTACACCTTC.

This clonotype was observed at least ten times. This chain links TRBV15 with TRBJ2-7; D may be TRBD2 (5 bases). The CDR3 has 13 residues. V gave up 0 bases and J gave up 3 bases, with 6 bases separating them. Germline V gene lookup returns CDR1 LNHNV and CDR2 YYDKDF (reference sequence). This chain's CDR3 is CATSRDRGYEQYF. In nucleotides, the CDR3 is TGTGCCACCAGCAGAGACCGGGGCTACGAGCAGTACTTC.

With respect to this clonotype: A read error is possible here, since a much larger clone lies one base away. This is likely a read error, given that the CDR3 carries no conserved phenylalanine or tryptophan at its end. The chain joins TRBV12-3 or TRBV12-4 to TRBJ2-7; D possibly corresponds to TRBD1 (6 bases). This CDR3 has 11 amino acids. Deletions cut 5 bases from V and 6 bases from J, with 8 bases between. The CDR3 sequence: CASSTGIEQYL. DNA for the CDR3: TGTGCCAGCAGTACAGGGATCGAGCAGTACTTA.

This clonotype was counted ten times or more. The CDR3 DNA sequence: TGTGCCACCAGCAGAGATGGGCAGTACAATGAGCAGTTCTTC. Its protein product is CATSRDGQYNEQFF. This rearrangement joins TRBV15 to TRBJ2-1; D unclear. The CDR3 sequence is 14 residues long. Per the germline V gene, CDR1 is LNHNV and CDR2 is YYDKDF (reference sequence). V was cut by 0 bases and J by 4 bases, with 7 bases left in between. Combining the CDR3 with reference TRBV15 and TRBJ2-1 gives the whole variable domain DAMVIQNPRYQVTQFGKPVTLSCSQTLNHNVMYWYQQKSSQAPKLLFHYYDKDFNNEADTPDNFQSRRPNTSFCFLDIRSPGLGDTAMYLCATSRDGQYNEQFFGPGTRLTVL.

The sample holds many counts of this clonotype. The J gene is TRBJ2-1, the V gene TRBV6-6, with 7 bases lining up with TRBD1. Germline-derived CDR1 and CDR2 are MNHNY and SVGAGI (reference sequence). The trim removed 7 bases at V and 4 bases at J, leaving 4 bases unmatched. The CDR3 sequence is 13 residues long. This CDR3 is CASTGQTYNEQFF. The CDR3 nucleotides are TGTGCCAGCACGGGACAGACGTACAATGAGCAGTTCTTC.

Remarks on this clonotype: A much larger clone differs from this one at a single base, so this may be a read error. This chain joins TRBV28 and TRBJ2-1; D not certain. Germline V gives CDR1 MDHEN, CDR2 SYDVKM. This CDR3 spans 13 amino acids. The CDR3 bases are TGTGCCAGCAGTTTATCCCGGCTAAATGAGCAGTTATTC. Translating gives CASSLSRLNEQLF.

In this sample, this clonotype turned up many times. The chain carries TRBV12-3 or TRBV12-4 and TRBJ2-5; the D is unclear. The CDR3 sequence is 13 residues long. Trimming cost V 8 bases and J 4 bases, with 14 bases left between them. This chain's CDR3 is CASSPYISETQYF. Written as DNA, the CDR3 is TGTGCCAGCTCCCCGTACATCTCAGAGACCCAGTACTTC.

This clonotype occurred many times. This sequence joins TRBV5-1 and TRBJ1-1, with a possible D match to TRBD1 (5 bases). The germline V and J ends were trimmed by 4 bases and 8 bases, with 12 bases remaining between them. Germline CDR1 is SGHRS and CDR2 is YFSETQ. The CDR3 length is 12 residues. Written as DNA, the CDR3 is TGCGCCAGCAGCCCGCCGGGGCAGGAAGCTTTCTTT. Its translation: CASSPPGQEAFF. Together with reference TRBV5-1 and TRBJ1-1, the CDR3 gives the full variable domain: KAGVTQTPRYLIKTRGQQVTLSCSPISGHRSVSWYQQTPGQGLQFLFEYFSETQRNKGNFPGRFSGRQFSNSRSEMNVSTLELGDSALYLCASSPPGQEAFFGQGTRLTVV.

In this sample, this clonotype turned up many times. V and J are TRBV29-1 and TRBJ2-2; 7 bases map to TRBD1. V was clipped by 0 bases and J by 5 bases; unmatched bases: 6. CDR1 SQVTM and CDR2 ANQGSEA come from the germline V gene. This CDR3 region has 15 residues. The CDR3 DNA sequence: TGCAGCGTTGAAGAAGGGGGCAGGGTTACCGGGGAGCTGTTTTTT. Translating it yields CSVEEGGRVTGELFF.

This clonotype has ten or more counts. V usage is TRBV7-2 and J usage is TRBJ2-1; no firm D call. With 5 bases removed from V and 2 bases from J, the gap between germline ends came to 4 bases. The CDR3 sequence is 12 residues long. Germline CDR1 is SGHTA and CDR2 is FQGNSA. CDR3 in amino acids: CASSQPYNEQFF. The CDR3 nucleotides are TGTGCCAGCAGCCAGCCCTACAATGAGCAGTTCTTC.

There are many counts of this clonotype. V usage is TRBV6-5 and J usage is TRBJ2-2; D might be TRBD2 (6 bases). Germline-derived CDR1 and CDR2 are MNHEY and SVGAGI. Trimming pared 1 base from V and 7 bases from J, leaving 10 bases between. This CDR3 spans 14 amino acids. CDR3 sequence (DNA): TGTGCCAGCAGTTACTTACTCGGGAGCGGGGAGCTGTTTTTT. Encoded protein: CASSYLLGSGELFF.

This clonotype was detected ten times or more. The rearrangement links TRBV29-1 to TRBJ1-2; a possible D gene is TRBD1 (5 bases). Deletions cut 2 bases from V and 12 bases from J, with 16 bases between. The CDR3 consists of 12 residues. Germline V CDR1 and CDR2: SQVTM, ANQGSEA. Here the CDR3 reads CSVEMGGVPNTF. For the CDR3, the DNA is TGCAGCGTTGAAATGGGAGGGGTTCCGAACACCTTC.

This clonotype was recorded many times. The rearrangement links TRBV5-6 to TRBJ1-1, with 7 positions matching TRBD1. Germline V gene sequence: CDR1 SGHDT, CDR2 YYEEEE. CDR3 size: 15 residues. J gave up 5 bases and V 5 bases, and 12 bases lay outside the gene matches. The CDR3, as DNA: TGTGCCAGCAGTTTGATCCGACAGGGTGGGACTGAAGCTTTCTTT. Its translation is CASSLIRQGGTEAFF.

This clonotype was seen repeatedly, ten times or more. This sequence joins TRBV20-1 and TRBJ2-2; no reliable D call. Germline assignment: CDR1 DFQATT and CDR2 SNEGSKA (reference sequence). This CDR3 is 13 amino acids long. Trimming cost V 4 bases and J 3 bases, with 9 bases left between them. The DNA of the CDR3 is TGCAGTGCTATACGGCAAGACACCGGGGAGCTGTTTTTT. Translating gives CSAIRQDTGELFF.

This clonotype was picked up a small number of times. The genes are TRBV7-9 and TRBJ2-5; D is perhaps TRBD1 (6 bases). CDR3 length equals 15 residues. V was trimmed by 4 bases and J by 1 base, leaving 13 bases between them. Germline-derived CDR1 and CDR2 are SEHNR and FQNEAQ (reference sequence). This chain's CDR3 is CASSSGQLRQETQYF. For the CDR3, the DNA is TGTGCCAGCAGCTCCGGACAGCTTCGCCAAGAGACCCAGTACTTC.